Listed here are 32 T cell receptor beta chains from one sample, sequenced in a study of shared clonotypes between healthy human individuals. Positive CCR7 selection of CD45RO-negative cells yielded the naive CD8 cells, and terminally differentiated effector memory CD45RA+ cells were excluded. Here immunoSEQ multiplex PCR was the method, and the copy in TCRdb shows in-frame clones only, minus some. The data show approximately 2,000,000 clones, with 93% seen just once and roughly 1.7% held by the top ten. Sequencing was carried out using naive CD8+ T cells from PBMCs. Source of these receptors: a man in his late teens or twenties in good health. Some clones in this sample may be carry-over from other donors' samples.

The genes are TRBV12-5 and TRBJ2-3; 10 nucleotides match TRBD2. This CDR3 has 16 residues. Germline V CDR1 and CDR2: LGHNT, FRNRAP. The J segment lost 2 bases and the V segment lost 4 bases, leaving 6 bases of the junction unmatched. For the CDR3, the DNA is TGTGCTAGTGGTTCCCATAGCGGGAGGCCCACAGATACGCAGTATTTT. Translating gives CASGSHSGRPTDTQYF. The complete variable domain, with remaining parts taken from reference TRBV12-5 and TRBJ2-3, reads DARVTQTPRHKVTEMGQEVTMRCQPILGHNTVFWYRQTMMQGLELLAYFRNRAPLDDSGMPKDRFSAEMPDATLATLKIQPSEPRDSAVYFCASGSHSGRPTDTQYFGPGTRLTVL.

The V gene is TRBV30, the J gene TRBJ1-1; no clear D gene. V was clipped by 4 bases and J by 0 bases, with 18 bases between them. Germline V CDR1 and CDR2: GTSNPN, SVGIG (reference sequence). The CDR3 is 16 residues long. The CDR3: CAWILPQRLLNTEAFF. CDR3 nucleotides: TGTGCCTGGATCCTACCTCAGAGGCTTCTGAACACTGAAGCTTTCTTT.

The rearrangement links TRBV7-8 to TRBJ2-7; D is unresolved. There are 13 residues in the CDR3. Germline loops: CDR1 SGHVS, CDR2 FQNEAQ. The germline V and J ends were trimmed by 5 bases and 3 bases, with 11 bases remaining between them. As DNA, the CDR3 is TGTGCCAGCAGCCAGACGGTCGGCTACGAGCAGTACTTC. Translated: CASSQTVGYEQYF.

The chain employs TRBV10-3 and TRBJ2-7, with 8 positions matching TRBD2. This CDR3 has 15 residues. V was clipped by 6 bases and J by 1 base; unmatched bases: 8. From germline, CDR1 is ENHRY and CDR2 SYGVKD. The CDR3 sequence: CAIRTGIAGSYEQYF. The CDR3 coding sequence is TGTGCCATCAGGACGGGAATAGCGGGATCCTACGAGCAGTACTTC.

A single count supports this clone. The chain is built from TRBV6-1 and TRBJ2-1, with D perhaps assigned TRBD1 or TRBD2 (6 bases each). Germline CDR1 MNHNS, CDR2 SASEGT. This CDR3 has 14 residues. Deletions cut 8 bases from V and 3 bases from J, with 14 bases between. The CDR3 DNA sequence: TGTGCCAGCCCAGGGGCGGGACGCTACAATGAGCAGTTCTTC. Translated: CASPGAGRYNEQFF.

V and J are TRBV7-9 and TRBJ2-1, with a weak D call TRBD2 (6 bases). From germline, CDR1 is SEHNR and CDR2 FQNEAQ (reference sequence). Trimming removed 0 bases at V and 4 bases at J, with 13 bases between. The CDR3 sequence is 16 residues long. The CDR3 sequence: CASSLAEGSGYNEQFF. The CDR3, as DNA: TGTGCCAGCAGCTTAGCGGAGGGATCGGGATACAATGAGCAGTTCTTC.

The chain uses TRBV19 and TRBJ1-5; D ambiguous. The V and J ends lost 2 bases and 5 bases respectively, with 10 bases between them. From germline, CDR1 is LNHDA and CDR2 SQIVND (reference sequence). There are 14 residues in the CDR3. CDR3 protein: CASSINPGYQPQHF. The DNA of the CDR3 is TGTGCCAGTAGTATAAATCCAGGTTATCAGCCCCAGCATTTT.

The chain is built from TRBV9 and TRBJ2-7; maybe TRBD1 (6 bases). The CDR3 has 16 residues. V lost 2 bases to trimming and J lost 5 bases, with 20 bases between them. The germline V gene has CDR1 SGDLS and CDR2 YYNGEE. The CDR3 reads CASSVSPGTDSDEQYF. Here the CDR3 DNA reads TGTGCCAGCAGCGTTTCACCCGGGACGGACAGCGACGAGCAGTACTTC.

This clone appeared once. This chain connects TRBV6-1 to TRBJ2-5; D could derive from TRBD1 or TRBD2 (5 bases each). Germline CDR1 is MNHNS and CDR2 is SASEGT. This CDR3 region has 14 residues. CDR3 coding DNA: TGTGCGTCCAGGGTGTGGGGGACGAAAGAGACCCAGTACTTC. Translated, it gives CASRVWGTKETQYF.

The chain joins TRBV30 to TRBJ1-2; TRBD1 is a possible D gene (5 bases). Germline loops: CDR1 GTSNPN, CDR2 SVGIG (reference sequence). The ends were cut back, 4 bases at V and 9 bases at J, with 21 bases in the middle. The CDR3 is 14 amino acids. For the CDR3, the DNA is TGTGCCTGGACCGCCCTAGGGAGGGGCGGGAGCTACACCTTC. Translating gives CAWTALGRGGSYTF.

On this clone itself: Other DNA sequences in the sample encode the same CDR3. DNA of the CDR3: TGCAGTGCTAGGCAGGGACCCGAGCAGTACTTC. This encodes CSARQGPEQYF. The chain couples TRBV20-1 to TRBJ2-7, with D perhaps assigned TRBD1 or TRBD2 (5 bases each). The CDR3 consists of 11 residues. Germline V gene lookup returns CDR1 DFQATT and CDR2 SNEGSKA (reference sequence). V shed 3 bases and J shed 6 bases, with 9 bases lying between them.

This chain connects TRBV19 to TRBJ1-5; 9 bases map to TRBD1. This CDR3 is 17 amino acids long. CDR1 and CDR2 (germline): LNHDA, SQIVND (reference sequence). V shed 7 bases, J shed 1 base, and the junction held 11 bases outside the gene matches. CDR3 coding DNA: TGTGCCAGTACCGTGGGACAGGGTCTTACCAGCAATCAGCCCCAGCATTTT. Translation: CASTVGQGLTSNQPQHF.

The chain employs TRBV28 and TRBJ2-7; 9 bases match TRBD1. This CDR3 is built from 17 residues. J lost 0 bases, V lost 6 bases, and 12 bases had no gene match. Germline CDR1 is MDHEN and CDR2 is SYDVKM. CDR3: CASSPGTGILSSYEQYF. In nucleotides, the CDR3 is TGTGCCAGCAGCCCTGGGACAGGGATTTTAAGCTCCTACGAGCAGTACTTC.

The CDR3, as DNA: TGTGCCAGCAGTGAATTCGCAACAGGAGTCCCCGAGCAGTACTTC. This translates into CASSEFATGVPEQYF. V is TRBV25-1 and J is TRBJ2-7; tentatively, D is TRBD1 (5 bases). CDR1 is MGHDK and CDR2 is SYGVNS in the germline V gene. The CDR3 totals 15 residues. V lost 1 base, J lost 6 bases, and 16 bases lay in between.

This rearrangement joins TRBV6-7 to TRBJ2-7; 11 bases map to TRBD1. TRBV6-7 is an ORF, with its function uncertain. Trimming removed 0 bases from V and 5 bases from J; junction bases left unmatched: 12. The CDR3 is 18 amino acids. The CDR3 sequence is CASSYSLGQGALGHEQYF. As DNA, the CDR3 is TGTGCCAGCAGTTACTCCCTCGGACAGGGGGCGCTGGGTCACGAGCAGTACTTC.

The chain employs TRBV2 and TRBJ2-4, with TRBD1 matching 10 bases. CDR1 and CDR2 from the germline V gene are SNHLY and FYNNEI. With V trimmed by 7 bases and J by 1 base, 16 bases remained unmatched. The length of the CDR3 is 19 residues. The CDR3 region has the DNA TGTGCCAGCAACTTCCCCGGGACAGGGGTCGATTGGGCCAAAAACATTCAGTACTTC. Protein product: CASNFPGTGVDWAKNIQYF.

This sequence joins TRBV28 and TRBJ2-3; D not certain. V was clipped by 6 bases and J by 0 bases, with 16 bases between them. CDR3 size: 16 residues. The germline V gene encodes CDR1 MDHEN and CDR2 SYDVKM. CDR3 DNA sequence: TGTGCCAGCAGATCTTTCGGCGGATTGAGCACAGATACGCAGTATTTT. Translated, it gives CASRSFGGLSTDTQYF. The full variable domain, in which reference TRBV28 and TRBJ2-3 provide the parts outside the CDR3, is DVKVTQSSRYLVKRTGEKVFLECVQDMDHENMFWYRQDPGLGLRLIYFSYDVKMKEKGDIPEGYSVSREKKERFSLILESASTNQTSMYLCASRSFGGLSTDTQYFGPGTRLTVL.

This clone came up once. The chain recombines TRBV27 with TRBJ2-6, with D maybe TRBD1 (5 bases). With 4 bases removed from V and 0 bases from J, the gap between germline ends came to 22 bases. CDR1 and CDR2 from the germline V gene are MNHEY and SMNVEV (reference sequence). This CDR3 has 20 residues. The CDR3 reads CASSWFPLRTPNSGANVLTF. CDR3 sequence (DNA): TGTGCCAGCAGTTGGTTCCCCCTCCGGACACCAAACTCTGGGGCCAACGTCCTGACTTTC.

The chain joins TRBV9 to TRBJ2-7; either TRBD1 or TRBD2 may fit D (5 bases each). The CDR3 sequence is 16 residues long. Germline CDR1 reads SGDLS; CDR2 reads YYNGEE. V was pared by 3 bases and J by 2 bases, with 18 bases between. The CDR3 sequence: CASSAVGVIPPYEQYF. CDR3 DNA sequence: TGTGCCAGCAGCGCCGTGGGGGTGATCCCTCCCTACGAGCAGTACTTC. The whole variable domain, filled in from reference TRBV9 and TRBJ2-7, reads DSGVTQTPKHLITATGQRVTLRCSPRSGDLSVYWYQQSLDQGLQFLIQYYNGEERAKGNILERFSAQQFPDLHSELNLSSLELGDSALYFCASSAVGVIPPYEQYFGPGTRLTVT.

The chain is built from TRBV7-9 and TRBJ2-1; the D is unclear. The germline V and J ends were trimmed by 3 bases and 4 bases, with 13 bases remaining between them. Germline V gene sequence: CDR1 SEHNR, CDR2 FQNEAQ (reference sequence). The CDR3 loop spans 15 amino acids. The CDR3 spells CASSFTPPAYNEQFF. The DNA for the CDR3 is TGTGCCAGCAGCTTTACACCCCCGGCTTACAATGAGCAGTTCTTC.

This chain uses TRBV5-1 with TRBJ2-3; D not certain. CDR3 length equals 17 residues. V was clipped by 6 bases and J by 4 bases, with 24 bases between them. Germline assignment: CDR1 SGHRS and CDR2 YFSETQ. The CDR3 DNA reads TGCGCCAGCACCGCCCACCCCGCCTTCCCCGCCGCAGATACGCAGTATTTT. It yields the protein CASTAHPAFPAADTQYF.

The chain combines TRBV30 with TRBJ1-1, with D possibly matching TRBD1 (5 bases). The CDR3 length is 13 residues. Trimming took 4 bases from V and 1 from J, leaving 10 bases between them. Germline CDR1 reads GTSNPN; CDR2 reads SVGIG (reference sequence). The DNA of the CDR3 is TGTGCCTGGACGAGACAGCCGAACACTGAAGCTTTCTTT. It is translated as CAWTRQPNTEAFF.

This chain joins TRBV27 and TRBJ1-2; a weak D match, TRBD1 (5 bases). This CDR3 comprises 14 residues. The ends were cut back, 7 bases at V and 3 bases at J, with 15 bases in the middle. Germline values: CDR1 MNHEY, CDR2 SMNVEV (reference sequence). Written as DNA, the CDR3 is TGTGCCAGCACCCCTCGCGCGACAGACTATGGCTACACCTTC. Translating it yields CASTPRATDYGYTF.

V gene TRBV9 combines with J gene TRBJ2-1; 10 nucleotides agree with TRBD2. CDR3 size: 16 residues. The germline CDR1 and CDR2 sequences are SGDLS and YYNGEE. The V and J ends lost 5 bases and 3 bases, in that order; junction bases with no gene match: 8. CDR3 residues: CASSRSGRASYNEQFF. CDR3 DNA sequence: TGTGCCAGCAGTCGGAGCGGGAGGGCCAGCTACAATGAGCAGTTCTTC.

On this clone: The same CDR3 can be traced to other DNA sequences in this sample. The chain combines TRBV9 with TRBJ2-7; tentatively, D is TRBD2 (7 bases). V shed 4 bases and J shed 4 bases, with 15 bases lying between them. Germline V CDR1 and CDR2: SGDLS, YYNGEE. The CDR3 is 14 residues long. The CDR3 DNA reads as TGTGCCAGCAGCCCCGGCGGGGGCGGGTACGAGCAGTACTTC. This sequence encodes CASSPGGGGYEQYF.

CDR3: CASRGGRVQEQFF. The CDR3 coding sequence is TGTGCCAGTAGGGGGGGGAGGGTACAGGAGCAGTTCTTC. This chain uses TRBV19 with TRBJ2-1; TRBD2 matches 7 bases. Trimming cost V 6 bases and J 10 bases; bases outside gene matches: 9. The germline gives CDR1 LNHDA, CDR2 SQIVND (reference sequence). This CDR3 contains 13 residues.

V and J are TRBV2 and TRBJ1-1, with D tentatively TRBD1 (5 bases). V was cut by 7 bases and J by 1 base, with 19 bases left in between. Per germline, CDR1 SNHLY and CDR2 FYNNEI. The CDR3 spans 16 residues. In nucleotides, the CDR3 is TGTGCCAGCAAGATGACTTTTGGGGCTGGGAACACTGAAGCTTTCTTT. As protein: CASKMTFGAGNTEAFF.

The chain carries TRBV19 and TRBJ2-1; D may be TRBD1 or TRBD2 (5 bases each). V was pared by 2 bases and J by 3 bases, with 26 bases between. Germline assignment: CDR1 LNHDA and CDR2 SQIVND (reference sequence). This CDR3 is 20 amino acids long. The CDR3 spells CASSIILGNPDFGGYNEQFF. DNA of the CDR3: TGTGCCAGTAGTATAATCCTTGGTAATCCGGACTTTGGGGGCTACAATGAGCAGTTCTTC.

The chain links TRBV7-8 to TRBJ2-1, with TRBD2 matching over 12 bases. Looked up from germline, CDR1 is SGHVS and CDR2 is FQNEAQ. V gave up 0 bases and J gave up 0 bases; unmatched junction bases: 6. The CDR3 spans 19 residues. As DNA, the CDR3 is TGTGCCAGCAGCTTAGCGCTAGCGGGAGGGCCCGGCTCCTACAATGAGCAGTTCTTC. Residues: CASSLALAGGPGSYNEQFF.

The chain links TRBV2 to TRBJ2-7; D is perhaps TRBD1 (5 bases). Trimming removed 8 bases from V and 1 base from J, with 15 bases in between. Germline lookup yields CDR1 SNHLY and CDR2 FYNNEI. The CDR3 is 14 amino acids. CDR3 sequence (DNA): TGTGCCAGCCAAGGGGCAGTCCAGTCCTACGAGCAGTACTTC. Its protein is CASQGAVQSYEQYF.

Concerning this clone itself: Within the sample, other DNA sequences also encode this same CDR3. The chain couples TRBV27 to TRBJ2-3, with 7 bases identical to TRBD1. The CDR3 consists of 15 residues. From germline, CDR1 is MNHEY and CDR2 SMNVEV (reference sequence). V lost 4 bases, J lost 5 bases, and 9 bases stayed unmatched. CDR3 DNA sequence: TGTGCCAGCAGTTCGGGGACATCAGGGGGAGATACGCAGTATTTT. It specifies CASSSGTSGGDTQYF.

This rearrangement joins TRBV14 to TRBJ2-7, with D perhaps TRBD2 (6 bases). CDR1 SGHDN and CDR2 FVKESK come from the germline V gene. Trimming shortened V by 4 bases and J by 6 bases, and 19 bases separated the two germline ends. The CDR3 has 15 residues. Here the CDR3 reads CASSLYSGPDSEQYF. The CDR3 DNA follows: TGTGCCAGCAGCCTATATAGCGGCCCTGATTCCGAGCAGTACTTC.